The rows below give T cell receptor beta chains drawn from one sample of a study of OX40 agonist ivuxolimab in advanced cancers. Repertoires were generated with immunoSEQ multiplex PCR, while TCRdb's copy carries only in-frame clones and drops some. Here the sample spans some 80,000 clones, around 86% being singletons. The sample in question was CD4+ or CD8+ T cells sorted from blood, obtained in a trial of the OX40 agonist ivuxolimab. These receptors were taken from an adult with an advanced solid tumor such as melanoma, head and neck, liver or kidney cancer. Each CDR3 is given without its conserved first and last residue. Only part of the rows carry a size: once, few, many, or a class if the clone is expanded.

V	J	size	CDR3
TRBV7-9	TRBJ1-3	NA	ASSQLRTAFSGNTIY
TRBV5-5	TRBJ2-2	NA	ASSPWGNTGELF
TRBV10-3	TRBJ1-1	NA	AISELHRDPEQAF
TRBV2	TRBJ2-3	NA	ASGNEQGADTQY
TRBV5-1	TRBJ1-1	NA	ASSLTGGNTEAF
TRBV12-2	TRBJ1-1	once	ASRLVGGRGYTEAF
TRBV7-8	TRBJ2-5	NA	ASSFLPGLLQETQY
TRBV11-2	TRBJ1-4	NA	ASSLTLAQPEKLF
TRBV5-1	TRBJ2-7	NA	ASSSQGLTAHEQY
TRBV18	TRBJ1-3	NA	ASSPPRLSSGNTIY
TRBV4-3	TRBJ1-5	few	ASSPQEDQPQH
TRBV7-8	TRBJ2-2	NA	ASSSLVRTILPNTGELF
TRBV10-1	TRBJ1-1	once	ASSVGGSRTEAF
TRBV19	TRBJ1-2	NA	ASSRTGGSYGYT
TRBV10-1	TRBJ2-3	NA	ASSEYGRATDTQY
TRBV27	TRBJ1-2	NA	ASPPSGENYGYT
TRBV27	TRBJ2-7	NA	ASSFSSPDLAGGLSYEQY
TRBV21-1	TRBJ1-5	NA	ASSKGRGQASNQPQH
TRBV7-9	TRBJ1-2	NA	ASSLGGQNYGYT
TRBV5-4	TRBJ2-7	NA	ASSLDSAPYEQY
TRBV12-2	TRBJ2-7	NA	ASPHPGRLAGGCYEQY
TRBV4-3	TRBJ1-4	NA	ASSQDFGNRGLI
TRBV19	TRBJ1-3	NA	ASIQDRAGNTIY